The source of this T cell receptor (beta chain) is a study of OX40 agonist ivuxolimab in advanced cancers. Describing the broader study: Ivuxolimab, which targeted the costimulatory receptor OX40 (CD134), was an agonistic, fully human IgG2 monoclonal antibody. Partial responses were achieved by three dose-escalation patients, of whom one had hepatocellular carcinoma and two had cutaneous melanoma. In the dose-escalation cohort, 65% to 90% of patients were male, and the mean age was about 55 years, with a range of about 23 to 90. Patients were allowed to have had prior anti-PD-1, anti-PD-L1 or anti-CTLA-4 therapy, and around 37% of the dose-escalation patients had previously received checkpoint inhibitors. Intravenous ivuxolimab was administered to patients every 2 weeks at six dose levels: 0.01, 0.1, 0.3, 1.5, 3 and 10 mg/kg. The monotherapy dose-escalation portion (N ≈ 57 patients) of the phase I ivuxolimab trial is reported in the paper. Of the approximately 50 dose-escalation patients, hepatocellular carcinoma was present in around 19, melanoma in approximately 15, renal cell carcinoma in 9 and head and neck cancer in 9. Peripheral TCRbeta sequencing aimed to test whether ivuxolimab altered TCR sequence diversity and caused clonal T-cell expansion. Study-level results and caveats: The antigen specificity of the clonally expanded peripheral T cells was not determined. At doses of 0.1 to 3.0 mg/kg, clonal expansion of both CD4+ and CD8+ blood T cells was observed from baseline to week 6. Low levels of normalized T-cell clonal expansion were also seen in some patients who did not respond. In partial responders in the 0.1-3.0 mg/kg groups, normalized peripheral clonal expansion was found to be among the lowest, especially among CD8+ T cells. After ivuxolimab, more expanded clones were found on average in CD8+ T cells than in CD4+ T cells.

Genomic DNA was isolated from the sorted cells so that the TCRbeta CDR3 region could be sequenced. The immunoSEQ Assay was used to sequence the TCRbeta CDR3 regions. The immuneACCESS repertoire file appears here via TCRdb, limited to in-frame rearrangements. These files lack a portion of the clones; in checked studies, under half of the deficit traces to unresolved V genes, and the cause of the others is not known. The sample includes roughly 63,000 clones, with 89% observed a single time. The ten largest clones capture around 12% of the sample. Based on the germline V gene (reference sequence), the CDR1 and CDR2 sequences are MNHEY and SMNVEV. V and J lose 5 bases and 10 bases, and a span of 24 bases separates them. CDR3 length: 16 amino acids, cysteine to phenylalanine. Only the CDR3 DNA stays, 48 bases, in frame from base 1. Worth noting for this clone: Its antigen is currently not known. Base qualities are not at hand, and no much larger clone is one base apart.

The trial excluded patients who had a history of autoimmune disease or who were on systemic immunosuppression. Peripheral blood for TCR sequencing was collected from all dose cohorts at baseline, on cycle 4 day 1, and on cycle 7 day 1. The samples were taken from a phase I, first-in-human, multicenter, open-label dose-escalation trial of ivuxolimab. The trial enrolled adults with locally advanced or metastatic head and neck squamous cell, hepatocellular, melanoma or renal cell carcinoma. Before TCR sequencing, CD4+ T cells and CD8+ T cells from peripheral blood were sorted into separate populations.

The sequence is built from TRBV27 and TRBJ2-1; no D gene is confidently identified. This clonotype was sampled from an adult with an advanced solid tumor such as melanoma, head and neck, liver or kidney cancer. Source: CD4+ or CD8+ T cells sorted from blood, taken in a trial of the OX40 agonist ivuxolimab. At the DNA level, the sequence is TGTGCCAGCAGTACCGGTTCCAGCATTACCCCAAGGGAGCAGTTCTTC. Its protein product is CASSTGSSITPREQFF.